This T cell receptor (beta chain) came from a study of CD8 T cells in Susac syndrome. Looked up from germline, CDR1 is SGHTA and CDR2 is FQGNSA. V shed 5 bases and J 7 bases; nucleotides not matched to a gene: 9. The CDR3 is 15 amino acids. RNA amounts of about 0.5 to 1 ug underwent reverse transcription with random hexamers. TCRdb called the immunoSEQ multiplex PCR reads again in MiXCR, with one record for every CDR3 protein. The data contain around 170,000 distinct CDR3 sequences, under 95% of them singletons. The V gene is TRBV7-2, the J gene TRBJ2-1; 9 bases agree with TRBD2. This receptor was taken from a human donor in good health. Sequencing was performed on CD4+ T cells from PBMCs. Here the CDR3 DNA reads TGTGCCAGCAGCCGCGTCGGGACTAGCCCGAATGAGCAGTTCTTC. Translating gives CASSRVGTSPNEQFF. The full variable domain, its missing parts supplied by reference TRBV7-2 and TRBJ2-1, is GAGVSQSPSNKVTEKGKDVELRCDPISGHTALYWYRQSLGQGLEFLIYFQGNSAPDKSGLPSDRFSAERTGGSVSTLTIQRTQQEDSAVYLCASSRVGTSPNEQFFGPGTRLTVL.